This T cell receptor beta chain derives from a study of T cells in Graves' hyperthyroidism and ophthalmopathy. The authors took PBMCs from 10 ml fresh peripheral blood. As for this clonotype: Antigen: not known.

Study-wide results and limits: Blood also showed most of the thyroid clonotypes that were expanded above 0.001. Ophthalmopathy got predicted by the model a median about six months before its onset.

Amplification of TCR beta CDR3 regions was performed using RNA transcripts as template. Primed by the HTBI set, a first-round RT-PCR was run on the TCR CDR3. One entry per CDR3 protein, called by TCRdb with MiXCR from the multiplex PCR reads. The sample has about 360,000 distinct CDR3 sequences, approximately 19% seen once. CDR1 SGHRS and CDR2 YFSETQ come from the germline V gene. V was clipped by 2 bases and J by 8 bases, with 8 bases between them. The CDR3 contains 13 residues. The sequencing input was blood. This receptor was identified in a woman aged 18-29 years with Graves' hyperthyroidism. J is TRBJ1-6 and V is TRBV5-1; D perhaps matches TRBD1 (6 bases). This chain's CDR3 is CASSFKGDSPLHF. In DNA, the CDR3 is TGCGCCAGCAGCTTTAAGGGGGATTCACCCCTCCACTTT. Filled out from reference TRBV5-1 and TRBJ1-6, the complete variable domain reads KAGVTQTPRYLIKTRGQQVTLSCSPISGHRSVSWYQQTPGQGLQFLFEYFSETQRNKGNFPGRFSGRQFSNSRSEMNVSTLELGDSALYLCASSFKGDSPLHFGNGTRLTVT.